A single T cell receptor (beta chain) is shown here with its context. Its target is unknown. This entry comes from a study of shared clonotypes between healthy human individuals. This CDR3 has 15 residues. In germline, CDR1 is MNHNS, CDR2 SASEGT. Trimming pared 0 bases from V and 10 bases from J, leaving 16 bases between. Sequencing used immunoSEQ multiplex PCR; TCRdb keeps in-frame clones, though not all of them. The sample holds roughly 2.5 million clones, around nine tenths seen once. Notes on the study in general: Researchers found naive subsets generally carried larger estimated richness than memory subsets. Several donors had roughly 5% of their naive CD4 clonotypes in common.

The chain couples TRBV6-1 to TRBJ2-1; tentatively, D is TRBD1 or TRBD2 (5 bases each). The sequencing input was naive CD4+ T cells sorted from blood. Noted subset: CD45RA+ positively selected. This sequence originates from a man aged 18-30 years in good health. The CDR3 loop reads CASSEAGAGRWEQFF. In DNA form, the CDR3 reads TGTGCCAGCAGTGAAGCGGGCGCAGGGAGATGGGAGCAGTTCTTC.